This TCR beta chain was captured in a study of cytotoxic CD8 clonotypes in ibrutinib-treated CLL. Germline V gives CDR1 SGHAT, CDR2 FQNNGV. The V gene lost 2 bases and the J gene lost 1 base, with 18 bases spanning the gap. The CDR3 runs to 17 residues. TCRdb keeps only in-frame clones here, not all; method: immunoSEQ multiplex PCR. Counted here are fewer than 400,000 clones, roughly two thirds occurring once; the ten biggest clones make up about 5.9%. This specimen was PBMCs, taken after 36 months of ibrutinib treatment. J is TRBJ2-7 and V is TRBV11-2, with D possibly matching TRBD2 (6 bases). This receptor was obtained from a human donor with chronic lymphocytic leukemia. CDR3 DNA sequence: TGTGCCAGCAGCTTACAAGGTTTTTTGGCGGGATCCTACGAGCAGTACTTC. This translates into CASSLQGFLAGSYEQYF. Full variable domain (missing parts from reference TRBV11-2 and TRBJ2-7): EAGVAQSPRYKIIEKRQSVAFWCNPISGHATLYWYQQILGQGPKLLIQFQNNGVVDDSQLPKDRFSAERLKGVDSTLKIQPAKLEDSAVYLCASSLQGFLAGSYEQYFGPGTRLTVT.